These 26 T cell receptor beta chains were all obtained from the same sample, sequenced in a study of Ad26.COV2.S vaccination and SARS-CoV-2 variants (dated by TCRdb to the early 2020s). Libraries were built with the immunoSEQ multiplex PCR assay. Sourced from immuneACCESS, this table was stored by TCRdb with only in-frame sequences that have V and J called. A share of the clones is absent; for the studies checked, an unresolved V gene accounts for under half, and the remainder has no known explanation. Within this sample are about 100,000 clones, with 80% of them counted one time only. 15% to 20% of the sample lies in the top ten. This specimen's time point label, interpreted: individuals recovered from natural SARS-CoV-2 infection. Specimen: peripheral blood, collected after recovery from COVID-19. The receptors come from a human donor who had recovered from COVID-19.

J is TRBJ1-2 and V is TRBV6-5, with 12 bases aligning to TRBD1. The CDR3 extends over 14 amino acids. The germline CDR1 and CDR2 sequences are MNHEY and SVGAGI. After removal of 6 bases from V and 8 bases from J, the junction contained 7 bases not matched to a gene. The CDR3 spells CASSTGTGGEGYTF. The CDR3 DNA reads TGTGCCAGCAGCACCGGGACAGGGGGCGAAGGCTACACCTTC.

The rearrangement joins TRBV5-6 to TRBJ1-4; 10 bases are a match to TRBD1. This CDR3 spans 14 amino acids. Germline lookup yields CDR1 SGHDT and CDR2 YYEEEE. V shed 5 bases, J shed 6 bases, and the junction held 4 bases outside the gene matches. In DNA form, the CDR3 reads TGTGCCAGCAGTCTGACAGGGGGCTATGAAAAACTGTTTTTT. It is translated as CASSLTGGYEKLFF.

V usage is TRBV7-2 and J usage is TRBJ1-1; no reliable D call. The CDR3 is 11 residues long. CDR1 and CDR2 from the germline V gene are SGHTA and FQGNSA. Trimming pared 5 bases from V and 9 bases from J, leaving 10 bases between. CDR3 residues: CASSPGQQAFF. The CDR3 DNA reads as TGTGCCAGCAGCCCAGGTCAGCAAGCTTTCTTT.

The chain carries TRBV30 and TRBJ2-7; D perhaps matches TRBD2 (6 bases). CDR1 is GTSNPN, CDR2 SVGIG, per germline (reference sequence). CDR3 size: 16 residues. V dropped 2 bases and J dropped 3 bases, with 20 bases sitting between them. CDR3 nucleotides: TGTGCCTGGAGTCCCCCAATGACTAGTCCGAACTACGAGCAGTACTTC. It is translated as CAWSPPMTSPNYEQYF.

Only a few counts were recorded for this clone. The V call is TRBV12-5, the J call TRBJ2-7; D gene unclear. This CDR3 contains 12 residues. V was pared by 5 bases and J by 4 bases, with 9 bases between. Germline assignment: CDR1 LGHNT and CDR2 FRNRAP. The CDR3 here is CASGRSFYEQYF. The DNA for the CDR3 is TGTGCTAGTGGTCGTTCGTTTTACGAGCAGTACTTC.

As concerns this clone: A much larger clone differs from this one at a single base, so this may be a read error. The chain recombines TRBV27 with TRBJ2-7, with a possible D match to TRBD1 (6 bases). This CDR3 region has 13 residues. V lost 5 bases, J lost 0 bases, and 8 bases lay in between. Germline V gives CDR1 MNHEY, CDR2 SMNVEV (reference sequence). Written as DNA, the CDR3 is TGTGCCAGCAGTCTGGGACACTCCTACGAGCAGTACTTC. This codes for CASSLGHSYEQYF.

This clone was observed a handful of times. CDR3 nucleotide sequence: TGTGCCAGCAGTGGGACGGGGAACTATGGCTACACCTTC. Its translation: CASSGTGNYGYTF. This chain joins TRBV2 and TRBJ1-2, with D uncertain. Per the germline V gene, CDR1 is SNHLY and CDR2 is FYNNEI. V shed 4 bases and J shed 2 bases, with 8 bases lying between them. The CDR3 is 13 amino acids.

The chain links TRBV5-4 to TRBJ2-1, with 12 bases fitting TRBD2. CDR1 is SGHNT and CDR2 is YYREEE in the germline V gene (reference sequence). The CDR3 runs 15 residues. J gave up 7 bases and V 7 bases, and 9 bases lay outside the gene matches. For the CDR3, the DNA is TGTGCCAGCTCCCCCGGGACTAGCGGGTTTAATGAGCAGTTCTTC. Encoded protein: CASSPGTSGFNEQFF.

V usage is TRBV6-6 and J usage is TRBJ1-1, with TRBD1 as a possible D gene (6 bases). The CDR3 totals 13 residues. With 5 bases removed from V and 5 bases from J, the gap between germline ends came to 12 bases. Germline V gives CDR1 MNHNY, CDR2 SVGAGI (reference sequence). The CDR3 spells CASSVQGLTEAFF. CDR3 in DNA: TGTGCCAGCAGTGTACAGGGTTTGACTGAAGCTTTCTTT.

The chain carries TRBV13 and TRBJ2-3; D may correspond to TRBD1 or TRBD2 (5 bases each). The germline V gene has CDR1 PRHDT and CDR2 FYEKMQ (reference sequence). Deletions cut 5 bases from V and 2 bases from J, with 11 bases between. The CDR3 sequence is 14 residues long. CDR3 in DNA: TGTGCCAGCAGCCCGGGGACCACCACAGATACGCAGTATTTT. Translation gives CASSPGTTTDTQYF. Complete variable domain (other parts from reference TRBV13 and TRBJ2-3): AAGVIQSPRHLIKEKRETATLKCYPIPRHDTVYWYQQGPGQDPQFLISFYEKMQSDKGSIPDRFSAQQFSDYHSELNMSSLELGDSALYFCASSPGTTTDTQYFGPGTRLTVL.

CDR3 in amino acids: CASSQSGTPSSYNEQFF. The CDR3, as DNA: TGTGCCAGCAGCCAGTCCGGGACCCCGAGCTCCTACAATGAGCAGTTCTTC. This rearrangement joins TRBV4-2 to TRBJ2-1; D is perhaps TRBD1 or TRBD2 (5 bases each). The CDR3 consists of 17 residues. The germline V gene has CDR1 LGHNA and CDR2 YNFKEQ. V shed 3 bases and J shed 0 bases, with 15 bases lying between them.

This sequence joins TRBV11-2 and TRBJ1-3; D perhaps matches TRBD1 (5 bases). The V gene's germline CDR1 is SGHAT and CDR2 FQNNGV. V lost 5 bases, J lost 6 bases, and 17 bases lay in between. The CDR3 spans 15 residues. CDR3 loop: CASSPRSREPNTIYF. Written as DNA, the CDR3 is TGTGCCAGCAGCCCGCGATCCAGGGAGCCAAACACCATATATTTT. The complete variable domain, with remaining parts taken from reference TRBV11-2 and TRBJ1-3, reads EAGVAQSPRYKIIEKRQSVAFWCNPISGHATLYWYQQILGQGPKLLIQFQNNGVVDDSQLPKDRFSAERLKGVDSTLKIQPAKLEDSAVYLCASSPRSREPNTIYFGEGSWLTVV.

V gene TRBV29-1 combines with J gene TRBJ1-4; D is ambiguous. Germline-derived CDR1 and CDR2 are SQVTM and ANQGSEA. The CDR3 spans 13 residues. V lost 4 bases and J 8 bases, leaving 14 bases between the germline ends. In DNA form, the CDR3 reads TGCAGCGTTGTGGCCATAGATACCGAAAAACTGTTTTTT. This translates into CSVVAIDTEKLFF. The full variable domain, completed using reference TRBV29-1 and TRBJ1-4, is SAVISQKPSRDICQRGTSLTIQCQVDSQVTMMFWYRQQPGQSLTLIATANQGSEATYESGFVIDKFPISRPNLTFSTLTVSNMSPEDSSIYLCSVVAIDTEKLFFGSGTQLSVL.

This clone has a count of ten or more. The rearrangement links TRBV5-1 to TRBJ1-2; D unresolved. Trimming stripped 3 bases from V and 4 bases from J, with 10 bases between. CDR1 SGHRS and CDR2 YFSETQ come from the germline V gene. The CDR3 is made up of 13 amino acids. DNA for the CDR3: TGCGCCAGCAGCTACGGGTCCTCCTATGGCTACACCTTC. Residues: CASSYGSSYGYTF.

Here the CDR3 reads CASSLYRDDEKLFF. CDR3 coding DNA: TGCGCCAGCAGCTTGTACAGGGACGATGAAAAACTGTTTTTT. The rearrangement uses TRBV5-1 and TRBJ1-4; perhaps TRBD1 as D (6 bases). Trimming removed 1 base from V and 6 bases from J, with 10 bases in between. Per germline, CDR1 SGHRS and CDR2 YFSETQ. The CDR3 totals 14 residues.

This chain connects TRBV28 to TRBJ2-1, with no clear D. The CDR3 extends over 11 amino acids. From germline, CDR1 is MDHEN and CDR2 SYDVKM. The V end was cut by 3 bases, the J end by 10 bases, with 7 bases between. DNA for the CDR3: TGTGCCAGCAGTTTGGCGAGCGAGCAGTTCTTC. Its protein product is CASSLASEQFF.

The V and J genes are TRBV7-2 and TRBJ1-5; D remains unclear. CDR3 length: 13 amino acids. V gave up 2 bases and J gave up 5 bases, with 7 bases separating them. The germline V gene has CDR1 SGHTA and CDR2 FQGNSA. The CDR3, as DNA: TGTGCCAGCAGCTTAATTGGGGATCAGCCCCAGCATTTT. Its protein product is CASSLIGDQPQHF. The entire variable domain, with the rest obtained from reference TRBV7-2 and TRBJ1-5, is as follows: GAGVSQSPSNKVTEKGKDVELRCDPISGHTALYWYRQSLGQGLEFLIYFQGNSAPDKSGLPSDRFSAERTGGSVSTLTIQRTQQEDSAVYLCASSLIGDQPQHFGDGTRLSIL.

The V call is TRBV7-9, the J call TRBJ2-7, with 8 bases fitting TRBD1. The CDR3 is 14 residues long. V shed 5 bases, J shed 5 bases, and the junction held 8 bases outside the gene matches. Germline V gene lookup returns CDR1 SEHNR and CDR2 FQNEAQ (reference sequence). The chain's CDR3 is CASSIGQGVNEQYF. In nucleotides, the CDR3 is TGTGCCAGCAGCATCGGACAGGGCGTCAACGAGCAGTACTTC.

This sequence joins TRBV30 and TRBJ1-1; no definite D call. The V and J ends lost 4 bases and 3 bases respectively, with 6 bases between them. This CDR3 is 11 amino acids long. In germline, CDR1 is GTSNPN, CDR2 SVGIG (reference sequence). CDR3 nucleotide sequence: TGTGCCTGGATCGTCCACACTGAAGCTTTCTTT. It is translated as CAWIVHTEAFF.

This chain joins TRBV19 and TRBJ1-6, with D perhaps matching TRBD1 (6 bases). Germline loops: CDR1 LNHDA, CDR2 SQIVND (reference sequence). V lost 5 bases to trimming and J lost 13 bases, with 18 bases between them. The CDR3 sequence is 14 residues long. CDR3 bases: TGTGCCAGTAGTGCGGGGGACACCCCTATTCCCCTCCACTTT. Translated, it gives CASSAGDTPIPLHF.

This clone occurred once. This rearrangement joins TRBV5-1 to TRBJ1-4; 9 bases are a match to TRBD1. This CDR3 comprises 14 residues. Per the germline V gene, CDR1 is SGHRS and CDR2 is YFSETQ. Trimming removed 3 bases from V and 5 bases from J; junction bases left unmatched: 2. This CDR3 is CASSSGQGNEKLFF. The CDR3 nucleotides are TGCGCCAGCAGCTCGGGACAGGGAAATGAAAAACTGTTTTTT. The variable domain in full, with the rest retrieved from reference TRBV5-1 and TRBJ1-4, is KAGVTQTPRYLIKTRGQQVTLSCSPISGHRSVSWYQQTPGQGLQFLFEYFSETQRNKGNFPGRFSGRQFSNSRSEMNVSTLELGDSALYLCASSSGQGNEKLFFGSGTQLSVL.

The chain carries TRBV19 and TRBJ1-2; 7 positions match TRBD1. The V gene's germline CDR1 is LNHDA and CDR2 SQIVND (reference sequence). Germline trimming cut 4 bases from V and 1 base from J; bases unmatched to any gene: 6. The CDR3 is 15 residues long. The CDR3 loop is CASSNRDRLNYGYTF. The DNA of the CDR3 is TGTGCCAGTAGTAATCGGGACAGACTTAACTATGGCTACACCTTC. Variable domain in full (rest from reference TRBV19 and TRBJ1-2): DGGITQSPKYLFRKEGQNVTLSCEQNLNHDAMYWYRQDPGQGLRLIYYSQIVNDFQKGDIAEGYSVSREKKESFPLTVTSAQKNPTAFYLCASSNRDRLNYGYTFGSGTRLTVV.

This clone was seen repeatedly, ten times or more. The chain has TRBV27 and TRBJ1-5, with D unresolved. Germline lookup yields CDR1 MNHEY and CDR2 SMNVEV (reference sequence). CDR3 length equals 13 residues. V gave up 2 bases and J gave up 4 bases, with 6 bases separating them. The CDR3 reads CASSLSLNQPQHF. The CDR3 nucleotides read TGTGCCAGCAGTTTAAGCCTAAATCAGCCCCAGCATTTT.

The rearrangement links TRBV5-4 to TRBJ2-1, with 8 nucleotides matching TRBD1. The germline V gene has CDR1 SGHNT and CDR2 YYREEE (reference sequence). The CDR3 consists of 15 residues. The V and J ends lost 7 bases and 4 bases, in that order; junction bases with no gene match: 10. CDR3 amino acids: CASRTYGDRYNEQFF. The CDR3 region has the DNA TGTGCCAGCCGGACCTACGGGGACAGGTACAATGAGCAGTTCTTC.

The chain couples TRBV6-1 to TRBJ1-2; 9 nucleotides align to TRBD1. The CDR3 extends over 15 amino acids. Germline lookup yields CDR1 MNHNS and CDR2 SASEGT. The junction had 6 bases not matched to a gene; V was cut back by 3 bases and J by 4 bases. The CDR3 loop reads CASSDEDRGVYGYTF. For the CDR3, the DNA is TGTGCCAGCAGTGACGAGGACAGGGGCGTCTATGGCTACACCTTC.

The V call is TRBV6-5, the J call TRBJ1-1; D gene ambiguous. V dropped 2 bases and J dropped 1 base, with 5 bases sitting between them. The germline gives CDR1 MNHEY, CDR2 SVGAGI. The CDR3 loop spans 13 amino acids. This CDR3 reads CASSYRRNTEAFF. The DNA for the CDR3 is TGTGCCAGCAGTTACCGACGGAACACTGAAGCTTTCTTT.